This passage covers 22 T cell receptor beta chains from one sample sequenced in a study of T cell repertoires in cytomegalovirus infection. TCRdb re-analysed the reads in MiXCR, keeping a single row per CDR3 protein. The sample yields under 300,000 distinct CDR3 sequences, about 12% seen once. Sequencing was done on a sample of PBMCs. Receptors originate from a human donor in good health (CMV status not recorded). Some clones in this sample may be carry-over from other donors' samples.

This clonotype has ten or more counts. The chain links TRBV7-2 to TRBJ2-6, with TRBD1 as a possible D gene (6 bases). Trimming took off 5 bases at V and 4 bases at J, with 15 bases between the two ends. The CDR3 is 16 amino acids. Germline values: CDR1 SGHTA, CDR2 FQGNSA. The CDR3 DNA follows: TGTGCCAGCAGCCCCCCAGGGGTTGGAGGGGCCAACGTCCTGACTTTC. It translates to CASSPPGVGGANVLTF.

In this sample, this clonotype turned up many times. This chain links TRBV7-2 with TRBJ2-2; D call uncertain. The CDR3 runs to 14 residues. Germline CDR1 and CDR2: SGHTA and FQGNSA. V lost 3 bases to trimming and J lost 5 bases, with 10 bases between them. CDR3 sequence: CASSLGIRTGELFF. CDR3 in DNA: TGTGCCAGCAGCTTGGGGATTCGGACCGGGGAGCTGTTTTTT.

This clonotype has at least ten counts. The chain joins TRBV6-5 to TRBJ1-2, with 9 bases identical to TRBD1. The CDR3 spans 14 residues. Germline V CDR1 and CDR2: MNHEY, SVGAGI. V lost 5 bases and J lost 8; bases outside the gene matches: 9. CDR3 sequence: CASSRDRVGSGYTF. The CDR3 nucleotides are TGTGCCAGCAGTAGGGACAGGGTCGGGAGCGGCTACACCTTC.

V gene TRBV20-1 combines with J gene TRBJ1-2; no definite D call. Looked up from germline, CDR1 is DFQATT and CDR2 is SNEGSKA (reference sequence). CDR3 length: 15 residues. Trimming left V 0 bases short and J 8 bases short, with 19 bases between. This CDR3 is CSARDGVSGPSGYTF. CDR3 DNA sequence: TGCAGTGCTAGAGATGGCGTCAGCGGACCGTCGGGCTACACCTTC.

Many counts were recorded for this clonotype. For the CDR3, the DNA is TGTGCCAGCAGCCGCGGGGGGGGACAGCAAGAGACCCAGTACTTC. Its translation: CASSRGGGQQETQYF. The chain links TRBV7-2 to TRBJ2-5, with TRBD2 identical over 9 bases. The length of the CDR3 is 15 residues. Trimming removed 5 bases from V and 2 bases from J; junction bases left unmatched: 6. CDR1 is SGHTA and CDR2 is FQGNSA in the germline V gene.

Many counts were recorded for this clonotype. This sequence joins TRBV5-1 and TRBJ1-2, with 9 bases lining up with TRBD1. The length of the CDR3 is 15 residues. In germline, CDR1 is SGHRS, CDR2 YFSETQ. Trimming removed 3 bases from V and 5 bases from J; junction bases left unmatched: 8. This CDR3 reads CASSSADRGIYGYTF. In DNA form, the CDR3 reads TGCGCCAGCAGCTCCGCTGACAGGGGGATTTATGGCTACACCTTC.

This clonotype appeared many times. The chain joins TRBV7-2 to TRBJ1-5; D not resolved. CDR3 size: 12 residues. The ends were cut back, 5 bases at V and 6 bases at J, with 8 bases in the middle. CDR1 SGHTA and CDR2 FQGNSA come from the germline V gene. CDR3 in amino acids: CASSEGFQPQHF. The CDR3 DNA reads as TGTGCCAGCAGCGAAGGATTTCAGCCCCAGCATTTT.

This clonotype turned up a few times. As DNA, the CDR3 is TGCGCCAGCAGCCAAACGGGACCTTTGAACACTGAAGCTTTCTTT. Its translation: CASSQTGPLNTEAFF. J is TRBJ1-1 and V is TRBV4-1; D possibly corresponds to TRBD1 (5 bases). Germline assignment: CDR1 MGHRA and CDR2 YSYEKL. CDR3 length equals 15 residues. Between the trimmed V and J ends, which lost 2 bases and 0 bases, there was a span of 10 bases.

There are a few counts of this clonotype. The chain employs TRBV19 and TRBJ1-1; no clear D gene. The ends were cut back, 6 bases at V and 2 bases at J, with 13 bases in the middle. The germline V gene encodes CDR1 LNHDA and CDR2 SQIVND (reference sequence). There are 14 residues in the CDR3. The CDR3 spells CASSPLMDNTEAFF. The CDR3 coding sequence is TGTGCCAGTAGCCCTCTTATGGACAACACTGAAGCTTTCTTT.

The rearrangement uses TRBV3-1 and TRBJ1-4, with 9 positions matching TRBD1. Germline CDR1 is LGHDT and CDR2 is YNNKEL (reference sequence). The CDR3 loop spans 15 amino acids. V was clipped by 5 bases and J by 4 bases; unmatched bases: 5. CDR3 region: CASSFRDRVNEKLFF. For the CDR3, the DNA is TGTGCCAGCAGCTTCCGGGACAGGGTTAATGAAAAACTGTTTTTT.

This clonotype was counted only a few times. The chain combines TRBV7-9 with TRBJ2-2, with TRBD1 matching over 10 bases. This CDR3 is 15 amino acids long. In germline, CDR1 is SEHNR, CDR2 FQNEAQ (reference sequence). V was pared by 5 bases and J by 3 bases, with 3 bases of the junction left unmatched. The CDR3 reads CASSPGTGDTGELFF. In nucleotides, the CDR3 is TGTGCCAGCAGCCCAGGGACAGGGGACACCGGGGAGCTGTTTTTT. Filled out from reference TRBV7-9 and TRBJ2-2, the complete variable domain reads DTGVSQNPRHKITKRGQNVTFRCDPISEHNRLYWYRQTLGQGPEFLTYFQNEAQLEKSRLLSDRFSAERPKGSFSTLEIQRTEQGDSAMYLCASSPGTGDTGELFFGEGSRLTVL.

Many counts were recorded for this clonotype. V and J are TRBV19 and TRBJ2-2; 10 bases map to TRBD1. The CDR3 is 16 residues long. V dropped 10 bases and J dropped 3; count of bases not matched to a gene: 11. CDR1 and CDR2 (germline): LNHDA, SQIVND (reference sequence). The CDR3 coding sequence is TGTGCCACTAACTCTCGGACAGGGGGTTACACCGGGGAGCTGTTTTTT. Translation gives CATNSRTGGYTGELFF.

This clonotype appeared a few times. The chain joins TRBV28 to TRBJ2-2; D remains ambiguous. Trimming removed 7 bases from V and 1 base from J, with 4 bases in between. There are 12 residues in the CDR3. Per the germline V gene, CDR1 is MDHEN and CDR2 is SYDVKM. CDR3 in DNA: TGTGCCAGCACGATGAACACCGGGGAGCTGTTTTTT. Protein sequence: CASTMNTGELFF.

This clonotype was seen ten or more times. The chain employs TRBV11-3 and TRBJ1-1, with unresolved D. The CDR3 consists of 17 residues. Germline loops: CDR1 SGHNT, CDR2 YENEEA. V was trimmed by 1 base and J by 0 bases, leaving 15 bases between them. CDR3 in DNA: TGTGCCAGCAGCTTAGGGGGAGTAAAAGATGTGAACACTGAAGCTTTCTTT. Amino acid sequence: CASSLGGVKDVNTEAFF.

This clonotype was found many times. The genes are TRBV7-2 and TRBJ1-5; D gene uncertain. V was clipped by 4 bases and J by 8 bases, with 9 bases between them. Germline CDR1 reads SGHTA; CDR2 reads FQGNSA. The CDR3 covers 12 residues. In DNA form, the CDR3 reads TGTGCCAGCAGCTCTCCCCCGGAGCCCCAGCATTTT. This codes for CASSSPPEPQHF.

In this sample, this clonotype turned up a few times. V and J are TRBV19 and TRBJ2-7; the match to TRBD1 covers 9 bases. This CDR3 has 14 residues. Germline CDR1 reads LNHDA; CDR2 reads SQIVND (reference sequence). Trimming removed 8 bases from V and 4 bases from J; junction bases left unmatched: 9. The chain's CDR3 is CASGQGTGPYEQYF. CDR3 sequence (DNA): TGTGCCAGTGGGCAAGGGACAGGGCCTTACGAGCAGTACTTC.

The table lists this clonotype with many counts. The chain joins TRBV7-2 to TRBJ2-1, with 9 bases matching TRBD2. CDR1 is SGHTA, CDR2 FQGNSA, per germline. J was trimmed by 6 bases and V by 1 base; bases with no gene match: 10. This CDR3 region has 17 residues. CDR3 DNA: TGTGCCAGCAGCTTAGAACCAGGAGCGGGGGGTAGCAATGAGCAGTTCTTC. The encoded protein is CASSLEPGAGGSNEQFF.

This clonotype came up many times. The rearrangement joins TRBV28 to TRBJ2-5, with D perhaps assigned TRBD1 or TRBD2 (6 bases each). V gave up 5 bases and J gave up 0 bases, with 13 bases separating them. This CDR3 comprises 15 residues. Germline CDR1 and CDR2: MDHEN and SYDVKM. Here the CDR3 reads CASSGGTPNQETQYF. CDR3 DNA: TGTGCCAGCAGTGGAGGGACACCAAACCAAGAGACCCAGTACTTC.

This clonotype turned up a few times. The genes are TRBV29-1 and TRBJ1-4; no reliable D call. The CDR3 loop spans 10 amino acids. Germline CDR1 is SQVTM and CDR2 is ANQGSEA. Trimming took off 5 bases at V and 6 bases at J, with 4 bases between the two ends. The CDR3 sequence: CSVRDEKLFF. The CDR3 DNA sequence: TGCAGCGTTCGCGATGAAAAACTGTTTTTT.

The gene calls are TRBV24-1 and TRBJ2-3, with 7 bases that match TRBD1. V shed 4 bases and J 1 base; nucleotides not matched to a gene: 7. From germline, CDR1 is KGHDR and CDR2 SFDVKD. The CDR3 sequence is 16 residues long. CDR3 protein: CATSEPTGDRTDTQYF. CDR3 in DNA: TGTGCCACCAGTGAACCCACAGGGGACCGCACAGATACGCAGTATTTT.

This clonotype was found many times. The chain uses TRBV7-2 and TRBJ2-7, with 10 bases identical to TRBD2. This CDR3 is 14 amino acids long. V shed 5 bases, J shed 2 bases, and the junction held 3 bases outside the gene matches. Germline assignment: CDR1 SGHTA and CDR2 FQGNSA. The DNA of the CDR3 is TGTGCCAGCAGCGTCCTAGCGGGAGCCTACGAGCAGTACTTC. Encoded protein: CASSVLAGAYEQYF.

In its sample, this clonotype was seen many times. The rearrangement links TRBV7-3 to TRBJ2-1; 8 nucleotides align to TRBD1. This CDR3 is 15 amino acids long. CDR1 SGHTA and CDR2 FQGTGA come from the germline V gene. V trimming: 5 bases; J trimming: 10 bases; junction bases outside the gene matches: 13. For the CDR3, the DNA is TGTGCCAGCAGCCGATCTTCCGCAGGGGGCCACGAGCAGTTCTTC. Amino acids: CASSRSSAGGHEQFF.